Each of the 30 T cell receptor beta chains below was sequenced from the same sample in a study of T cell repertoires in ileal Crohn's disease. Produced via immunoSEQ multiplex PCR; TCRdb's table is partial and in-frame only. Of about 12,000 clones in the sample, roughly 78% were seen once. Time point indicated: neoterminal ileum biopsy at postoperative endoscopy, about 6 months after surgery. The specimen sequenced was ileal tissue. These receptor sequences come from an adult with Crohn's disease.

The rearrangement links TRBV5-1 to TRBJ2-1; 9 positions agree with TRBD2. The V segment lost 1 base and the J segment 2 bases; nucleotides outside the gene matches: 7. The CDR3 spans 17 residues. The V gene's germline CDR1 is SGHRS and CDR2 YFSETQ. The CDR3 region is CASSLISGSDAYNEQFF. CDR3 coding DNA: TGCGCCAGCAGCTTGATTAGCGGGAGTGACGCCTACAATGAGCAGTTCTTC.

The V gene is TRBV6-6, the J gene TRBJ1-3; D is ambiguous. The germline V and J ends were trimmed by 0 bases and 0 bases, with 9 bases remaining between them. The germline gives CDR1 MNHNY, CDR2 SVGAGI (reference sequence). The length of the CDR3 is 16 residues. In DNA, the CDR3 is TGTGCCAGCAGTTACTCGTCGGTTCGCTCTGGAAACACCATATATTTT. Residues: CASSYSSVRSGNTIYF.

This clone was counted between two and nine times. The rearrangement joins TRBV11-2 to TRBJ1-6; the D is unclear. The V gene lost 1 base and the J gene lost 9 bases, with 22 bases spanning the gap. This CDR3 spans 18 amino acids. Per germline, CDR1 SGHAT and CDR2 FQNNGV. As DNA, the CDR3 is TGTGCCAGCAGCTTAGGGGCTTTGGCATGGAAGTTTCGTTCACCCCTCCACTTT. Protein product: CASSLGALAWKFRSPLHF.

The rearrangement joins TRBV23-1 to TRBJ2-5, with a possible D match to TRBD1 (8 bases). Being an ORF, TRBV23-1 has a function that is uncertain. There are 15 residues in the CDR3. V gave up 0 bases and J gave up 7 bases, with 15 bases separating them. The CDR3 nucleotides read TGCGCCAGCAGTCAATCGCCAGGGGGCGGGGGGACCCAGTACTTC. It translates to CASSQSPGGGGTQYF.

The rearrangement uses TRBV7-6 and TRBJ2-6; D gene unclear. V lost 5 bases and J lost 3, with 11 bases in between. Germline V gene sequence: CDR1 SGHVS, CDR2 FNYEAQ. CDR3 length: 15 residues. The CDR3 DNA reads as TGTGCCAGCAGCCCACGCCAGGTTGGGGCCAACGTCCTGACTTTC. Amino acids: CASSPRQVGANVLTF.

V is TRBV2 and J is TRBJ2-7, with 8 positions matching TRBD2. The germline V gene has CDR1 SNHLY and CDR2 FYNNEI. V shed 8 bases, J shed 3 bases, and the junction held 3 bases outside the gene matches. The CDR3 covers 12 residues. CDR3 sequence (DNA): TGTGCCAGCGAAGGGACTAGCTACGAGCAGTACTTC. Its protein is CASEGTSYEQYF.

This clone was counted between two and nine times. The chain carries TRBV9 and TRBJ2-7, with 8 nucleotides matching TRBD1. This CDR3 is 15 amino acids long. V lost 0 bases to trimming and J lost 2 bases; unmatched junction nucleotides: 4. Germline-derived CDR1 and CDR2 are SGDLS and YYNGEE. The CDR3 coding sequence is TGTGCCAGCAGCGTAGCCCCGGGACAGGCCTACGAGCAGTACTTC. Its translation is CASSVAPGQAYEQYF.

The CDR3 here is CASSTPGQRREQFF. The CDR3, as DNA: TGTGCCAGCAGCACACCGGGACAGCGTCGCGAGCAGTTCTTC. J is TRBJ2-1 and V is TRBV7-2; 7 nucleotides line up with TRBD1. The V and J ends lost 5 bases and 10 bases, in that order; junction bases with no gene match: 11. The length of the CDR3 is 14 residues. From germline, CDR1 is SGHTA and CDR2 FQGNSA.

The chain has TRBV4-2 and TRBJ1-2, with D uncertain. The V gene lost 8 bases and the J gene lost 3 bases, with 10 bases spanning the gap. The CDR3 covers 12 residues. Germline V gives CDR1 LGHNA, CDR2 YNFKEQ. The CDR3, as DNA: TGTGCCAGCGGGTTGGCGGACTATGGCTACACCTTC. Translated, it gives CASGLADYGYTF.

This clone turned up a few times. The rearrangement uses TRBV5-1 and TRBJ2-1; the match to TRBD2 covers 7 bases. In germline, CDR1 is SGHRS, CDR2 YFSETQ. V lost 5 bases, J lost 0 bases, and 5 bases stayed unmatched. The CDR3 consists of 15 residues. The CDR3 bases are TGCGCCAGCAGGGAGGGAGGGAGCTCCTACAATGAGCAGTTCTTC. It is translated as CASREGGSSYNEQFF.

A word on this clone: The same CDR3 is also encoded by other DNA sequences in this sample. This rearrangement joins TRBV5-1 to TRBJ2-5; TRBD1 might be the D (5 bases). The CDR3 extends over 14 amino acids. V was clipped by 0 bases and J by 4 bases, with 10 bases between them. Germline V CDR1 and CDR2: SGHRS, YFSETQ. The CDR3 DNA reads as TGCGCCAGCAGCTTGGTTCAGGGCGGAGAGACCCAGTACTTC. This translates into CASSLVQGGETQYF.

In DNA, the CDR3 is TGTGCCAGCAGTTACTCGAGGATGAACAATGAGCAGTTCTTC. Translating it yields CASSYSRMNNEQFF. The genes are TRBV6-5 and TRBJ2-1; D not certain. Trimming cost V 0 bases and J 5 bases, with 8 bases left between them. This CDR3 region has 14 residues. The germline V gene encodes CDR1 MNHEY and CDR2 SVGAGI.

This clone was seen only a few times. The genes are TRBV19 and TRBJ1-2; tentatively, D is TRBD1 (6 bases). The length of the CDR3 is 13 residues. Per germline, CDR1 LNHDA and CDR2 SQIVND (reference sequence). The germline V and J ends were trimmed by 5 bases and 7 bases, with 14 bases remaining between them. CDR3 sequence: CASSPWTVSGYTF. In DNA form, the CDR3 reads TGTGCCAGTAGTCCATGGACAGTTTCTGGCTACACCTTC.

The rearrangement uses TRBV11-2 and TRBJ2-1; TRBD2 might be the D (6 bases). Trimming left V 1 base short and J 0 bases short, with 19 bases between. This CDR3 comprises 19 residues. From germline, CDR1 is SGHAT and CDR2 FQNNGV. The CDR3 loop reads CASSLAFPGTGSSYNEQFF. CDR3 sequence (DNA): TGTGCCAGCAGCTTAGCGTTTCCCGGGACTGGAAGCTCCTACAATGAGCAGTTCTTC.

The chain links TRBV15 to TRBJ2-5; TRBD1 might be the D (6 bases). Germline CDR1 reads LNHNV; CDR2 reads YYDKDF (reference sequence). The CDR3 extends over 13 amino acids. Trimming removed 6 bases from V and 2 bases from J, with 10 bases in between. CDR3 protein: CATSLRGQETQYF. DNA of the CDR3: TGTGCCACCAGTCTCAGGGGACAAGAGACCCAGTACTTC.

The chain couples TRBV30 to TRBJ2-5; TRBD1 might be the D (6 bases). This CDR3 has 11 residues. Trimming took off 5 bases at V and 4 bases at J, with 8 bases between the two ends. Germline CDR1 and CDR2: GTSNPN and SVGIG (reference sequence). CDR3 DNA sequence: TGTGCCTGGGGGGGCGGAGAGACCCAGTACTTC. Translated: CAWGGGETQYF.

The chain couples TRBV15 to TRBJ2-7; 10 bases are a match to TRBD2. Germline values: CDR1 LNHNV, CDR2 YYDKDF (reference sequence). V gave up 0 bases and J gave up 5 bases; unmatched junction bases: 7. This CDR3 contains 16 residues. CDR3 sequence reads: CATSREASGGGNEQYF. As DNA, the CDR3 is TGTGCCACCAGCAGAGAGGCCAGCGGGGGGGGGAACGAGCAGTACTTC.

V gene TRBV7-9 combines with J gene TRBJ1-1; a weak D match, TRBD1 (6 bases). This CDR3 has 15 amino acids. The V and J ends lost 2 bases and 2 bases respectively, with 12 bases between them. CDR1 SEHNR and CDR2 FQNEAQ come from the germline V gene (reference sequence). The CDR3 coding sequence is TGTGCCAGCAGCTTACTCCGGGACATCAACACTGAAGCTTTCTTT. Translation gives CASSLLRDINTEAFF.

The chain employs TRBV5-6 and TRBJ2-7, with TRBD1 matching 9 bases. This CDR3 is built from 12 residues. The germline V gene encodes CDR1 SGHDT and CDR2 YYEEEE. V shed 3 bases and J 5 bases; nucleotides not matched to a gene: 0. The CDR3 region is CASSWDRDEQYF. The CDR3 DNA follows: TGTGCCAGCAGCTGGGACAGGGACGAGCAGTACTTC.

The chain is built from TRBV6-5 and TRBJ2-5; D perhaps matches TRBD1 (5 bases). Trimming pared 2 bases from V and 4 bases from J, leaving 14 bases between. CDR3 size: 15 residues. Germline CDR1 reads MNHEY; CDR2 reads SVGAGI. CDR3 protein: CASSYGHGVRETQYF. The CDR3 DNA sequence: TGTGCCAGCAGTTACGGACATGGGGTCCGAGAGACCCAGTACTTC.

The rearrangement uses TRBV6-1 and TRBJ1-5; D is possibly TRBD1 (6 bases). The V gene lost 3 bases and the J gene lost 4 bases, with 13 bases spanning the gap. Germline V gene data show CDR1 as MNHNS and CDR2 as SASEGT. CDR3 length: 15 residues. The CDR3, as DNA: TGTGCCAGCAGTGATGTGGGGACATTGAATCAGCCCCAGCATTTT. Its protein product is CASSDVGTLNQPQHF.

This chain joins TRBV5-1 and TRBJ1-2, with D possibly matching TRBD1 (6 bases). The CDR3 contains 16 residues. Germline V gives CDR1 SGHRS, CDR2 YFSETQ. The V and J ends lost 4 bases and 2 bases respectively, with 18 bases between them. The CDR3 here is CASSRAGARRNYGYTF. In DNA, the CDR3 is TGCGCCAGCAGCCGGGCGGGGGCGCGACGCAACTATGGCTACACCTTC.

The V and J genes are TRBV6-1 and TRBJ2-1; TRBD2 matches 9 bases. V lost 2 bases to trimming and J lost 0 bases; unmatched junction nucleotides: 5. The V gene's germline CDR1 is MNHNS and CDR2 SASEGT. The CDR3 is made up of 17 amino acids. The CDR3 sequence is CASSEKLAGASYNEQFF. CDR3 DNA sequence: TGTGCCAGCAGTGAAAAATTAGCGGGGGCCTCCTACAATGAGCAGTTCTTC.

The chain links TRBV27 to TRBJ2-2, with D perhaps TRBD2 (6 bases). Germline values: CDR1 MNHEY, CDR2 SMNVEV (reference sequence). Trimming took 2 bases from V and 4 from J, leaving 8 bases between them. The CDR3 length is 14 residues. CDR3 region: CASSLLSGTGELFF. CDR3 sequence (DNA): TGTGCCAGCAGTTTACTTAGCGGCACCGGGGAGCTGTTTTTT.

V is TRBV6-1 and J is TRBJ2-7, with D possibly being TRBD2 (6 bases). This CDR3 has 14 amino acids. Per germline, CDR1 MNHNS and CDR2 SASEGT. V gave up 5 bases and J gave up 3 bases, with 14 bases separating them. The CDR3, as DNA: TGTGCCAGCAGTTTGACTGGAGGGCTCTACGAGCAGTACTTC. It yields the protein CASSLTGGLYEQYF.

CDR3 residues: CASSFKAGTANYGYTF. The CDR3 DNA sequence: TGTGCCAGCAGCTTCAAAGCCGGGACAGCAAACTATGGCTACACCTTC. The chain links TRBV7-3 to TRBJ1-2; TRBD1 matches at 7 bases. The CDR3 length is 16 residues. V was clipped by 3 bases and J by 2 bases; unmatched bases: 9. The germline V gene has CDR1 SGHTA and CDR2 FQGTGA.

The V gene is TRBV9, the J gene TRBJ2-1; 11 nucleotides align to TRBD2. Germline V CDR1 and CDR2: SGDLS, YYNGEE. Germline trimming cut 5 bases from V and 9 bases from J; bases unmatched to any gene: 7. CDR3 size: 14 residues. Here the CDR3 DNA reads TGTGCCAGCAGAGAACTAGCGGGAGATGGTGAGCAGTTCTTC. Translation: CASRELAGDGEQFF.

The rearrangement joins TRBV5-4 to TRBJ1-2, with TRBD1 matching 9 bases. The trim removed 0 bases at V and 6 bases at J, leaving 12 bases unmatched. The CDR3 has 17 amino acids. Germline V gene sequence: CDR1 SGHNT, CDR2 YYREEE (reference sequence). DNA of the CDR3: TGTGCCAGCAGCTTGGAAGCCTCGGCGGGACAGGGTAATGGCTACACCTTC. Its translation: CASSLEASAGQGNGYTF.

This CDR3 is CASTNGGVGTEAFF. The CDR3, as DNA: TGTGCCAGCACCAACGGGGGGGTAGGCACTGAAGCTTTCTTT. The gene calls are TRBV6-1 and TRBJ1-1; possibly TRBD1 for D (5 bases). Per the germline V gene, CDR1 is MNHNS and CDR2 is SASEGT. V lost 7 bases and J lost 4, with 16 bases in between. The CDR3 runs to 14 residues.

This sequence joins TRBV7-4 and TRBJ2-2; weak D call: TRBD1 (6 bases). The CDR3 has 16 residues. The germline V gene has CDR1 SGHVT and CDR2 SQSDAQ. V shed 2 bases and J shed 0 bases, with 10 bases lying between them. The CDR3: CASSLIRGSNTGELFF. The DNA for the CDR3 is TGTGCCAGCAGCTTAATAAGGGGGTCGAACACCGGGGAGCTGTTTTTT.